This TCR beta chain was retrieved from a study of blood T cell repertoires in COVID-19 (dated by TCRdb to about 2020). In terms of the full investigation: The collaborator samples originated in the United States, Italy and Spain and spanned the acute and convalescent phases of COVID-19. Deeply sampled blood TCRbeta repertoires from subjects exposed to, actively infected with, or recovered from COVID-19 were included in the dataset. Where available, HLA class I and class II types were taken from metadata supplied by the sample provider and were not determined by assay-based typing. The samples were drawn from two sources: the first 160 participants of the ongoing ImmuneRACE study, and 1,000 to 1,500 subjects contributed by 6 global collaborators. A de-identified subject ID, COVID-19 status, age in years and sex were almost always included in the sample metadata. The prospective study material was composed of cDNA or gDNA derived from T cells, B-cell-depleted T cells, or PBMCs. A freely available public database, intended as a resource for researchers studying the immune response to SARS-CoV-2, is where the repertoires were released. Summary of the overall study and its limitations: Clinical and demographic metadata were provided uncurated, with the amount varying by source and participant.

This clone has a handful of counts. What antigen it recognizes has not been identified. No much larger clone exists at a distance of one base, and base qualities are not known. The immunoSEQ Assay, a bias-controlled multiplex PCR, was used to amplify TCRbeta CDR3 regions from genomic DNA. As for how the authors treated the data: Nucleated cell counts per sample were estimated from amplification of reference gene primers within the assay. To quantify the absolute abundance of each unique TCRbeta CDR3 rearrangement, sequence reads were collapsed and filtered. For each sample, productive Simpson clonality was calculated as the square root of Simpson's diversity index over productive rearrangements. Held by TCRdb, this immuneACCESS table contains in-frame sequences only and omits some clones. Under half of the omission traces to an unresolved V gene where checked; the cause of the rest is unknown. V and J calls plus clone size are reproduced from that table; the DNA served to infer D and trimming. The sample includes 200,000 to 250,000 clones, with around four fifths observed a single time. The ten top clones hold roughly 4% of the sample.

The trim is 5 bases for V and 5 bases for J, with a gap of 24 bases between the germline ends. From a lookup of the germline V gene (reference sequence), CDR1 and CDR2 are MNHNY and SVGAGI. From its cysteine to its phenylalanine, the CDR3 spans 17 amino acids. CDR3 DNA only is kept here, 51 bases in frame from base 1. Collaborating institutions collected whole blood in K2EDTA tubes following their own protocols. For TCRbeta analysis, collaborators shipped samples in one of three forms: frozen whole blood, isolated PBMCs, or DNA extracted from either of those sample types. The receptor was isolated from a woman in her thirties or forties with active or convalescent COVID-19. The chain joins TRBV6-6 to TRBJ1-1, with a weak D call of TRBD1 (6 bases match). Sequenced: peripheral blood. This receptor carries the CDR3 CASSRPTTGPGRTEAFF. The nucleotides read TGTGCCAGCAGTCGGCCCACTACAGGGCCCGGTCGGACTGAAGCTTTCTTT.